This record concerns one TCR beta chain sequence. A Seattle source enrolled patients during active infection and followed them longitudinally. This sample is part of a study of blood T cell repertoires in COVID-19. In the study overall: COVID-19 samples collected from the United States, Italy and Spain covered acute and convalescent phases. Sample material is recorded as cDNA or gDNA derived from T cells, B-cell-depleted T cells, or PBMCs.

In the study's own analysis: By means of reference gene primer amplification, nucleated cell counts were estimated. Produced via immunoSEQ multiplex PCR; TCRdb's table is partial and in-frame only. V, J and clone size are taken as reported in that table, and D and trimming were inferred from the DNA itself. Here the sample spans around 180,000 clones, about 85% being singletons. This TCR came from a man aged 80 or over with COVID-19, enrolled during active disease. The sequenced sample was peripheral blood.

The CDR3: CASSATGNTEAFF. The CDR3 bases are TGTGCCAGCAGTGCCACAGGGAACACTGAAGCTTTCTTT. V is TRBV25-1 and J is TRBJ1-1; D possibly corresponds to TRBD1 (5 bases). The CDR3 covers 13 residues. Germline CDR1 MGHDK, CDR2 SYGVNS. Trimming pared 4 bases from V and 1 base from J, leaving 7 bases between. Full variable domain (rest looked up from reference TRBV25-1 and TRBJ1-1): EADIYQTPRYLVIGTGKKITLECSQTMGHDKMYWYQQDPGMELHLIHYSYGVNSTEKGDLSSESTVSRIRTEHFPLTLESARPSHTSQYLCASSATGNTEAFFGQGTRLTVV.